This T cell receptor (beta chain) was identified in a study of metastatic and nonmetastatic thyroid tumors. Turning to the study itself: Comparative analysis of repertoires was undertaken across blood and tumor or nodule tissue obtained from malignant and benign thyroid patients.

Original handling: Clinicopathological groups differed in CDR3, with these differences serving to build a distant-metastasis classifier for papillary thyroid cancer. TCRdb re-called the PCR reads through MiXCR. TCRdb, not the original authors, processed these V and J calls. The sample holds around 20,000 clones, roughly a quarter seen once. A note on this clone: Its specificity is unknown.

None of the patients had undergone any treatment ahead of thyroid surgery. The CDR3 sequence is 14 residues long. CDR1 and CDR2 from the germline V gene are GTSNPN and SVGIG (reference sequence). Trimming cost V 0 bases and J 1 base, with 9 bases left between them. Study-wide points: Versus benign nodules, malignant thyroid tumors reportedly had significantly higher TCR beta diversity, in blood and tumor.

The rearrangement links TRBV30 to TRBJ1-1; tentative D call: TRBD1 (5 bases). Sequencing was carried out using tumor tissue. This sequence originates from a female donor with papillary thyroid cancer or a benign thyroid nodule (not recorded which). Some clones in this sample may be carry-over from other donors' samples. The CDR3 reads CAWSVRRENTEAFF. CDR3 DNA sequence: TGTGCCTGGAGTGTGCGCAGGGAGAACACTGAAGCTTTCTTT.